Sequencing of this T cell receptor (beta chain) was carried out in a study of control samples from healthy donors and cancer patients. The CDR3 is 15 amino acids. V was clipped by 4 bases and J by 2 bases, with 15 bases between them. Germline CDR1 SGHTA, CDR2 FQGNSA. The table came from immunoSEQ multiplex PCR; TCRdb's copy has only in-frame clones and leaves some out. The sample records tens of thousands of clones, approximately 90% being singletons. Sequencing was done on a sample of blood. V and J are TRBV7-2 and TRBJ2-7; D might be TRBD1 (5 bases). This clonotype was sampled from a woman aged 18-35 years in good health. The CDR3 sequence: CASSSSAVGAYEQYF. CDR3 DNA: TGTGCCAGCAGCTCAAGCGCCGTAGGGGCCTACGAGCAGTACTTC.